The 3 T cell receptor beta chains presented below share a single source sample, sequenced in a study of long-term antiretroviral therapy in people with HIV. At survey level, the immunoSEQ assay was run in its v3.0 version. Libraries were prepared by immunoSEQ multiplex PCR; TCRdb keeps only in-frame clonotypes and omits some of them. The repertoire has tens of thousands of clones, 75% to 90% of them found once; the top ten carry around 9.5%. Sequenced material: unsorted PBMCs, taken 2.3 years after starting antiretroviral therapy. These receptor sequences come from a man in his forties or fifties with HIV.

As for this clone: Germline and junction disagree at one end, which may indicate a read error. The chain recombines TRBV29-1 with TRBJ2-3; TRBD2 matches at 12 bases. This CDR3 contains 15 residues. Germline CDR1 SQVTM, CDR2 ANQGSEA. The CDR3 loop reads CSVEGTSGSSDTQYF. The CDR3 coding sequence is TGCAGCGTCGAAGGGACTAGCGGGTCGAGTGATACGCAGTATTTT.

The chain joins TRBV11-2 to TRBJ2-7; 8 bases fit TRBD2. The CDR3 spans 15 residues. Per the germline V gene, CDR1 is SGHAT and CDR2 is FQNNGV. Losses at the gene ends were 6 bases for V and 0 bases for J; bases not matched to a gene: 7. CDR3 sequence: CASSRPGLDSYEQYF. Here the CDR3 DNA reads TGTGCCAGCAGTCGGCCGGGACTAGACTCCTACGAGCAGTACTTC.

The genes are TRBV5-1 and TRBJ2-5; TRBD1 is a possible D gene (6 bases). This CDR3 is 15 amino acids long. Germline V lookup: CDR1 SGHRS, CDR2 YFSETQ. Trimming removed 2 bases at V and 4 bases at J, with 15 bases between. The CDR3, as DNA: TGCGCCAGCAGCTTTAGAACAGGGAATCCAGAGACCCAGTACTTC. It translates to CASSFRTGNPETQYF.